This T cell receptor (beta chain) came from a study of Graves' ophthalmopathy and Graves' hyperthyroidism. Turning to the study itself: Pretreatment peripheral blood was obtained at initial diagnosis.

Lactation, pregnancy, uncontrolled infections and other autoimmune diseases were all grounds for excluding patients. The CDR3 is made up of 15 amino acids. V was pared by 5 bases and J by 4 bases, with 7 bases of the junction left unmatched. This clonotype was counted ten times or more. Amplification of the TCR beta CDR3 regions used RNA transcripts (as template). First-round RT-PCR employed HTBI primers, with a second-round multiplex PCR after it. Each CDR3 protein gets one entry after TCRdb re-called the multiplex PCR reads with MiXCR. The sample has fewer than 650,000 distinct CDR3 sequences; about 20% are singletons.

The sequenced material came from peripheral blood. This clonotype was obtained from a woman aged 18-29 years with stable Graves' hyperthyroidism. Some clones in this sample may be carry-over from other donors' samples. The chain has TRBV12-3 or TRBV12-4 and TRBJ2-3; 9 nucleotides align to TRBD2. CDR3 nucleotides: TGTGCCAGCAGTCTGCTGCGGGAGGGCGCAGATACGCAGTATTTT. Translation: CASSLLREGADTQYF.